This TCR beta chain is drawn from a study of identical twins. Per the germline V gene, CDR1 is SGHRS and CDR2 is YFSETQ. This CDR3 has 13 amino acids. Deletions cut 0 bases from V and 4 bases from J, with 8 bases between. TCRdb used MiXCR to reprocess the 5' RACE reads, holding one entry per CDR3 protein. The repertoire holds around 450,000 distinct CDR3 sequences, with around 14% as singletons. In addition, the sample was reused for a study of yellow fever vaccine responses in identical twins.

V gene TRBV5-1 combines with J gene TRBJ2-7, with D tentatively TRBD2 (5 bases). Sequencing was done on a sample of CD4+ T cells sorted from blood. This sequence originates from a young woman in good health. The CDR3 region has the DNA TGCGCCAGCAGCTTGGACGGGAAGTACGAGCAGTACTTC. Translated: CASSLDGKYEQYF.